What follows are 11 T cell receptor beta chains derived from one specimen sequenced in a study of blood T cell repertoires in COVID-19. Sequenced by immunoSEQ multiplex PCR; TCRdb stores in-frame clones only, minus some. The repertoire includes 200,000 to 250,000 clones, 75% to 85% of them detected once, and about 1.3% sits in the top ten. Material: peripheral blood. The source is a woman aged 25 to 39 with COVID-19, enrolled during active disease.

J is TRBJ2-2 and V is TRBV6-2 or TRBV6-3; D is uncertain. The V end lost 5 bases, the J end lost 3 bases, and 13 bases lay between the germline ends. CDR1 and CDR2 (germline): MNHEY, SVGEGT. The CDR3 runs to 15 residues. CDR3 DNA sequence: TGTGCCAGCAGTCCCCCCCGGCTAGACACCGGGGAGCTGTTTTTT. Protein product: CASSPPRLDTGELFF.

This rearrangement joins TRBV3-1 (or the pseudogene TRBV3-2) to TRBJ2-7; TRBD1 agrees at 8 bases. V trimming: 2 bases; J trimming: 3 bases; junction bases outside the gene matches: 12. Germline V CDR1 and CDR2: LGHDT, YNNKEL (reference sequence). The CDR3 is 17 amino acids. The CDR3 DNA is TGTGCCAGCAGCCAACCGAAATTTCGGACAGGGAACTACGAGCAGTACTTC. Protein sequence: CASSQPKFRTGNYEQYF.

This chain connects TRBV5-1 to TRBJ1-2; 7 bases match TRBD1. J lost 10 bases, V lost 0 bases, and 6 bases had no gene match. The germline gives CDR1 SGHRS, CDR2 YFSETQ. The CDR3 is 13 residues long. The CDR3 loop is CASSLGQGIDYTF. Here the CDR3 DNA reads TGCGCCAGCAGCTTGGGACAGGGTATTGACTACACCTTC. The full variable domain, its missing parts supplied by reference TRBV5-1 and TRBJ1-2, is KAGVTQTPRYLIKTRGQQVTLSCSPISGHRSVSWYQQTPGQGLQFLFEYFSETQRNKGNFPGRFSGRQFSNSRSEMNVSTLELGDSALYLCASSLGQGIDYTFGSGTRLTVV.

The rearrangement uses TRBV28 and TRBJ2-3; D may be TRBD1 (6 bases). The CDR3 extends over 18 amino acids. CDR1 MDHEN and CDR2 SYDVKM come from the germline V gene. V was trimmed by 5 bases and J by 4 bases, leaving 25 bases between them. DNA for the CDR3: TGTGCCAGCAGTCTTTTGGCTTTGGGGGCGGCAGTTTCAGATACGCAGTATTTT. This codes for CASSLLALGAAVSDTQYF.

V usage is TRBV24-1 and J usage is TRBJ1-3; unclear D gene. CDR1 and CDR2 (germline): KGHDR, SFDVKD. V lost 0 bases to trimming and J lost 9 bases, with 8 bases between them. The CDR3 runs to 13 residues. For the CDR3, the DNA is TGTGCCACCAGTGATTTGCGAGGCAGCACCATATATTTT. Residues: CATSDLRGSTIYF.

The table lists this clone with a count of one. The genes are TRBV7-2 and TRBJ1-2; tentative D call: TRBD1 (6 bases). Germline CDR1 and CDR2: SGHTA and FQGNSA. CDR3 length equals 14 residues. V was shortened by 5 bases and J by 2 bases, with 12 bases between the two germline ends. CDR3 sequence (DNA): TGTGCCAGCAGCCCCTTAACAGGGAACTATGGCTACACCTTC. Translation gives CASSPLTGNYGYTF.

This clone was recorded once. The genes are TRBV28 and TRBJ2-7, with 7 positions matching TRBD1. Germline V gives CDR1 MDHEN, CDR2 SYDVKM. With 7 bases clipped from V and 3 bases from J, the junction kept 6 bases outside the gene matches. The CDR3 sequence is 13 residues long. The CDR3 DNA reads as TGTGCCAGCAACTCTAGGGGGCGCTACGAGCAGTACTTC. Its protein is CASNSRGRYEQYF.

CDR3 nucleotides: TGCAGTGCGAGTAATGTGGGACAGGGAGTCTCCTACGAGCAGTACTTC. The encoded protein is CSASNVGQGVSYEQYF. The chain has TRBV20-1 and TRBJ2-7, with TRBD1 matching over 9 bases. Germline loops: CDR1 DFQATT, CDR2 SNEGSKA (reference sequence). This CDR3 spans 16 amino acids. V was pared by 6 bases and J by 0 bases, with 12 bases of the junction left unmatched.

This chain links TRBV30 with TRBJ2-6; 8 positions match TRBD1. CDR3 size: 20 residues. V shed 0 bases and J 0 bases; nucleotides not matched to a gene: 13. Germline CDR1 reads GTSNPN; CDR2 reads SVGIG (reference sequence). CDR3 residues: CAWSVPRDRGLLSGANVLTF. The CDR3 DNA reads TGTGCCTGGAGTGTACCCCGCGACAGGGGCCTGCTCTCTGGGGCCAACGTCCTGACTTTC. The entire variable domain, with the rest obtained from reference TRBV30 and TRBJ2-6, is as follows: SQTIHQWPATLVQPVGSPLSLECTVEGTSNPNLYWYRQAAGRGLQLLFYSVGIGQISSEVPQNLSASRPQDRQFILSSKKLLLSDSGFYLCAWSVPRDRGLLSGANVLTFGAGSRLTVL.

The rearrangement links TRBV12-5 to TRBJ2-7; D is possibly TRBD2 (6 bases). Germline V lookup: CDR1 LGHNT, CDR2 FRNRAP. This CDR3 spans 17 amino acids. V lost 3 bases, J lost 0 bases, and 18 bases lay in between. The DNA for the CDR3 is TGTGCTAGTGGTTTTAGCTCGCTAGCGAAGGGCTCCTACGAGCAGTACTTC. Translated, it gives CASGFSSLAKGSYEQYF.

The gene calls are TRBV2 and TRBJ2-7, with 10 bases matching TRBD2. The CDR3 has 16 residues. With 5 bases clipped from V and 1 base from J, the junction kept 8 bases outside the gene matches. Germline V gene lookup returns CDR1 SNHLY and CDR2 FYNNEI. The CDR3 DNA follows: TGTGCCAGCAGTCTCGAGCGGGAGGGCGATTCCTACGAGCAGTACTTC. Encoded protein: CASSLEREGDSYEQYF.